The entry below gives a single T cell receptor beta chain sequence along with its context. Its matching antigen is unknown. This record comes from a study of vaccination and CD4 T cells after COVID-19. The assay that was used to sequence DNA from cultured CD4+ T cells was the Oncomine TCR Beta short-read assay. MiXCR, run by TCRdb on the PCR reads, gives a single entry per CDR3 protein. The sample carries around 15,000 distinct CDR3 sequences, 52% recorded once. V lost 5 bases and J lost 4; bases outside the gene matches: 2. Germline lookup yields CDR1 SGHTA and CDR2 FQGTGA. This CDR3 contains 13 residues. Treatment in this sample: roughly ten-day PBMC culture with coronavirus spike peptide pools or control peptides (ViraFEST assay).

Sequenced: CD4+ T cells from blood, cultured in vitro. This TCR derives from a human donor who had recovered from COVID-19. The chain links TRBV7-3 to TRBJ2-3; 8 bases align to TRBD2. The CDR3 is CASSRGGADTQYF. In nucleotides, the CDR3 is TGTGCCAGCAGCCGGGGGGGCGCAGATACGCAGTATTTT. The full variable domain, with the rest looked up from reference TRBV7-3 and TRBJ2-3, is GAGVSQTPSNKVTEKGKYVELRCDPISGHTALYWYRQSLGQGPEFLIYFQGTGAADDSGLPNDRFFAVRPEGSVSTLKIQRTERGDSAVYLCASSRGGADTQYFGPGTRLTVL.